This T cell receptor (beta chain) was captured by sequencing in a study of cytomegalovirus exposure and HLA in healthy donors. The PCR employed 60 Vbeta primers together with 13 Jbeta primers. Measured with immunoSEQ multiplex PCR; TCRdb has only the in-frame clones, and not every one. The data show roughly 130,000 clones, around 78% seen once. With 2 bases clipped from V and 7 bases from J, the junction kept 5 bases outside the gene matches. Germline CDR1 and CDR2: LNHNV and YYDKDF (reference sequence). CDR3 length equals 14 residues. Sequenced input: PBMCs. The chain carries TRBV15 and TRBJ2-7, with 10 bases matching TRBD2. The receptor was isolated from a woman aged 50 to 65 in good health and CMV-seronegative. The CDR3 is CATSRLAGVGEQYF. The DNA for the CDR3 is TGTGCCACCAGCAGACTAGCGGGAGTGGGAGAGCAGTACTTC.